This T cell receptor (beta chain) was identified in a study of T cells after yellow fever vaccination. Study-level findings and limits: The presence of abundant clonotypes contaminating from the bulk population was possible in FACS-sorted repertoires. The booster response re-showed most primary clones: approximately 95% CD4, around 85% CD8.

This clonotype came up many times. The antigen remains unidentified. The ends lost 8 bases at V and 7 bases at J; junction bases unmatched: 9. Germline V gives CDR1 SGHTA, CDR2 FQGNSA. The CDR3 has 14 residues. A single record per CDR3 protein comes from TCRdb applying MiXCR to the 5' RACE reads. The sample lists more than 200,000 distinct CDR3 sequences, over 3% seen once, with about 19% in the top ten. The origin of this receptor is a man between 18 and 35 years old who received the YFV17D yellow fever vaccine. The chain joins TRBV7-2 to TRBJ2-3; TRBD2 matches 10 bases. Here the sequenced sample was PBMCs, taken 15 days after the yellow fever booster vaccination. This CDR3 reads CASRSGGARNTQYF. As DNA, the CDR3 is TGTGCCAGCCGGAGCGGGGGGGCCAGAAATACGCAGTATTTT.